The next 29 T cell receptor beta chains were all read from a single sample in a study of T-cell reconstitution after alpha-beta-depleted transplantation in children. Molecular barcoding with unique molecular identifiers was used for the TCRbeta library. Each CDR3 protein gets one entry after TCRdb re-called the PCR reads with MiXCR. The sample includes about a million distinct CDR3 sequences, roughly 31% of them seen just once. The sequenced sample was PBMCs, mostly from graft donor cells, obtained 360 days after TCRalphabeta/CD19-depleted stem cell transplant. These receptor sequences come from a boy younger than two who had a stem cell transplant for SCID, so the T cells may come from the graft donor.

This chain uses TRBV28 with TRBJ2-3; D is perhaps TRBD1 (6 bases). The germline CDR1 and CDR2 sequences are MDHEN and SYDVKM. Trimming cost V 4 bases and J 13 bases, with 15 bases left between them. This CDR3 is built from 12 residues. The CDR3 loop reads CASSSFGGQEYF. CDR3 bases: TGTGCCAGCAGTTCCTTTGGGGGCCAGGAGTATTTT.

This clonotype was seen ten or more times. The gene calls are TRBV7-3 and TRBJ2-5; D unclear. V gave up 0 bases and J gave up 0 bases, with 2 bases separating them. The germline gives CDR1 SGHTA, CDR2 FQGTGA. This CDR3 has 13 amino acids. The CDR3 DNA reads as TGTGCCAGCAGCTTAACCTACCAAGAGACCCAGTACTTC. Translation gives CASSLTYQETQYF.

This clonotype occurred a few times. This CDR3 is CSVAWDRDQPQHF. CDR3 bases: TGCAGCGTTGCCTGGGACAGGGATCAGCCCCAGCATTTT. V and J are TRBV29-1 and TRBJ1-5; 9 positions agree with TRBD1. Germline assignment: CDR1 SQVTM and CDR2 ANQGSEA. The CDR3 extends over 13 amino acids. J gave up 5 bases and V 4 bases, and 3 bases lay outside the gene matches.

This clonotype was detected only a few times. The chain carries TRBV12-3 or TRBV12-4 and TRBJ1-5, with a tentative D call TRBD1 (5 bases). The ends were cut back, 3 bases at V and 4 bases at J, with 19 bases in the middle. The CDR3 is made up of 17 amino acids. This CDR3 is CASSFGATDSLNQPQHF. CDR3 sequence (DNA): TGTGCCAGCAGTTTTGGGGCGACAGACTCCCTAAATCAGCCCCAGCATTTT.

This clonotype has a handful of counts. The genes are TRBV5-1 and TRBJ1-6; weak D call: TRBD1 (5 bases). The ends were cut back, 4 bases at V and 9 bases at J, with 14 bases in the middle. The CDR3 sequence is 14 residues long. Germline V gives CDR1 SGHRS, CDR2 YFSETQ. CDR3 DNA sequence: TGCGCCAGCAGCCGGGACCTGGGTAGTTCACCCCTCCACTTT. Its protein is CASSRDLGSSPLHF. The variable domain in full, with the rest retrieved from reference TRBV5-1 and TRBJ1-6, is KAGVTQTPRYLIKTRGQQVTLSCSPISGHRSVSWYQQTPGQGLQFLFEYFSETQRNKGNFPGRFSGRQFSNSRSEMNVSTLELGDSALYLCASSRDLGSSPLHFGNGTRLTVT.

This clonotype showed up just a few times. The chain recombines TRBV5-1 with TRBJ2-7, with TRBD1 as a possible D gene (6 bases). CDR1 is SGHRS, CDR2 YFSETQ, per germline. The ends were cut back, 2 bases at V and 0 bases at J, with 12 bases in the middle. CDR3 length equals 15 residues. The CDR3 sequence is CASSLTGPFSYEQYF. The CDR3 DNA reads as TGCGCCAGCAGCTTAACAGGGCCCTTCTCCTACGAGCAGTACTTC.

The chain couples TRBV10-3 to TRBJ1-1; no reliable D call. Trimming took off 10 bases at V and 4 bases at J, with 16 bases between the two ends. Germline CDR1 reads ENHRY; CDR2 reads SYGVKD. CDR3 size: 13 residues. The CDR3 DNA reads as TGTGCCAGCACTTACGATGTCGGCACTGAAGCTTTCTTT. It translates to CASTYDVGTEAFF.

The sample holds a few counts of this clonotype. The chain combines TRBV29-1 with TRBJ2-7; TRBD2 matches at 7 bases. This CDR3 spans 12 amino acids. CDR1 and CDR2 from the germline V gene are SQVTM and ANQGSEA. The trim removed 6 bases at V and 4 bases at J, leaving 6 bases unmatched. CDR3 in amino acids: CSVLGTTYEQYF. Written as DNA, the CDR3 is TGCAGCGTACTAGGGACTACATACGAGCAGTACTTC.

This clonotype was picked up many times. This sequence joins TRBV3-1 and TRBJ2-3; a weak D match, TRBD1 (5 bases). The CDR3 is made up of 12 amino acids. The germline CDR1 and CDR2 sequences are LGHDT and YNNKEL (reference sequence). Trimming left V 3 bases short and J 5 bases short, with 6 bases between. Here the CDR3 reads CASSHRVDTQYF. CDR3 nucleotides: TGTGCCAGCAGCCACAGGGTAGATACGCAGTATTTT.

The J gene is TRBJ2-1, the V gene TRBV20-1; D uncertain. Germline CDR1 DFQATT, CDR2 SNEGSKA (reference sequence). This CDR3 has 10 amino acids. With 4 bases removed from V and 7 bases from J, the gap between germline ends came to 5 bases. CDR3 nucleotide sequence: TGCAGTGCTATCGCTAATGAGCAGTTCTTC. It specifies CSAIANEQFF.

This clonotype has more than one count but fewer than ten. The rearrangement links TRBV9 to TRBJ2-7; D is uncertain. V was shortened by 0 bases and J by 1 base, with 5 bases between the two germline ends. The CDR3 covers 13 residues. The germline CDR1 and CDR2 sequences are SGDLS and YYNGEE. As DNA, the CDR3 is TGTGCCAGCAGCGTAGACGTTTCCTACGAGCAGTACTTC. Translated: CASSVDVSYEQYF.

This clonotype came up a few times. The chain joins TRBV28 to TRBJ2-7; D unresolved. CDR1 MDHEN and CDR2 SYDVKM come from the germline V gene. Trimming removed 8 bases from V and 5 bases from J, with 13 bases in between. The CDR3 totals 12 residues. The CDR3 reads CASGNSVNEQYF. For the CDR3, the DNA is TGTGCCAGCGGGAATTCGGTCAACGAGCAGTACTTC.

V is TRBV24-1 and J is TRBJ1-2; D remains unclear. V was shortened by 4 bases and J by 3 bases, with 8 bases between the two germline ends. The CDR3 totals 13 residues. CDR1 and CDR2 (germline): KGHDR, SFDVKD. The CDR3 bases are TGTGCCACCAGTGAAGGACCCCACTATGGCTACACCTTC. Translated, it gives CATSEGPHYGYTF.

The rearrangement links TRBV10-3 to TRBJ2-7; perhaps TRBD1 as D (5 bases). The CDR3 runs to 15 residues. The V end was cut by 10 bases, the J end by 0 bases, with 19 bases between. Germline-derived CDR1 and CDR2 are ENHRY and SYGVKD. The CDR3 is CATEDRSDSSYEQYF. The CDR3 DNA is TGTGCCACTGAGGATCGTTCCGACAGCTCCTACGAGCAGTACTTC.

V usage is TRBV12-3 or TRBV12-4 and J usage is TRBJ2-1, with D perhaps matching TRBD2 (6 bases). Trimming took off 0 bases at V and 1 base at J, with 10 bases between the two ends. CDR3 length equals 16 residues. In nucleotides, the CDR3 is TGTGCCAGCAGTTTAGCGGGGGGAAATTCCTACAATGAGCAGTTCTTC. It translates to CASSLAGGNSYNEQFF.

This clonotype has ten or more counts. The rearrangement joins TRBV11-2 to TRBJ2-3, with D unclear. V was shortened by 3 bases and J by 0 bases, with 10 bases between the two germline ends. CDR3 size: 15 residues. The germline CDR1 and CDR2 sequences are SGHAT and FQNNGV. DNA of the CDR3: TGTGCCAGCAGCTTTACCCTCGAAAGCACAGATACGCAGTATTTT. Amino acid sequence: CASSFTLESTDTQYF.

CDR3 DNA sequence: TGTGCCAGCAGCCAAGATGGGACGGGGGGCTACAATGAGCAGTTCTTC. Translating it yields CASSQDGTGGYNEQFF. The chain employs TRBV4-2 and TRBJ2-1, with TRBD2 identical over 7 bases. V dropped 0 bases and J dropped 3; count of bases not matched to a gene: 5. Per germline, CDR1 LGHNA and CDR2 YNFKEQ. The CDR3 is 16 residues long.

The chain is built from TRBV19 and TRBJ1-1; the D is unclear. CDR3 length: 15 amino acids. CDR1 and CDR2 from the germline V gene are LNHDA and SQIVND (reference sequence). The V end lost 7 bases, the J end lost 0 bases, and 15 bases lay between the germline ends. The CDR3 sequence: CASTSPWSMNTEAFF. The CDR3 DNA reads TGTGCCAGTACCTCTCCCTGGTCCATGAACACTGAAGCTTTCTTT.

The sample holds a few counts of this clonotype. This rearrangement joins TRBV6-2 or TRBV6-3 to TRBJ2-7; TRBD1 matches at 8 bases. Trimming at V came to 8 bases and at J to 3 bases, leaving 3 bases not matched to a gene. CDR3 length equals 12 residues. CDR1 and CDR2 from the germline V gene are MNHEY and SVGEGT. CDR3 in amino acids: CASRDRIYEQYF. Here the CDR3 DNA reads TGTGCCAGCCGGGACAGGATCTACGAGCAGTACTTC.

This clonotype showed up just a few times. CDR3 sequence: CAISFSGTGGAGDTQYF. CDR3 nucleotides: TGTGCCATCAGTTTCTCCGGGACAGGGGGCGCAGGGGATACGCAGTATTTT. J is TRBJ2-3 and V is TRBV10-3; 12 positions match TRBD1. The length of the CDR3 is 17 residues. Germline CDR1 and CDR2: ENHRY and SYGVKD. With V trimmed by 5 bases and J by 6 bases, 12 bases remained unmatched.

The chain carries TRBV29-1 and TRBJ1-1, with TRBD1 matching over 7 bases. Losses at the gene ends were 4 bases for V and 3 bases for J; bases not matched to a gene: 2. Germline CDR1 SQVTM, CDR2 ANQGSEA. The CDR3 runs 12 residues. The CDR3 protein is CSVVRGHTEAFF. CDR3 coding DNA: TGCAGCGTTGTTAGGGGGCACACTGAAGCTTTCTTT.

This clonotype has only a few counts. This chain links TRBV28 with TRBJ2-7, with 9 bases lining up with TRBD2. Germline CDR1 and CDR2: MDHEN and SYDVKM. This CDR3 comprises 14 residues. The V segment lost 6 bases and the J segment 0 bases; nucleotides outside the gene matches: 3. The CDR3 loop is CASRTSGGSYEQYF. Written as DNA, the CDR3 is TGTGCCAGCAGGACTAGCGGTGGCTCCTACGAGCAGTACTTC.

This clonotype showed up just a few times. CDR3 bases: TGTGCCAGCAGTTACCTGGCGGGACAGGAGACTGAAGCTTTCTTT. It translates to CASSYLAGQETEAFF. The chain joins TRBV6-5 to TRBJ1-1, with 8 bases that match TRBD1. The V gene end was trimmed by 2 bases and the J gene end by 5 bases; junction bases not matched to a gene: 7. Germline-derived CDR1 and CDR2 are MNHEY and SVGAGI. CDR3 length: 15 amino acids.

The chain links TRBV10-1 to TRBJ2-2; TRBD2 matches at 14 bases. V shed 6 bases and J 4 bases; nucleotides not matched to a gene: 10. The CDR3 runs to 18 residues. Per the germline V gene, CDR1 is WNHNN and CDR2 is SYGVQD (reference sequence). The CDR3 coding sequence is TGCGCCAGCAGCAATCTGGGACTAGCGGGAGAACGCACCGGGGAGCTGTTTTTT. Amino acids: CASSNLGLAGERTGELFF.

This clonotype was counted between two and nine times. The chain recombines TRBV5-1 with TRBJ2-3; D gene ambiguous. The V gene lost 2 bases and the J gene lost 0 bases, with 10 bases spanning the gap. This CDR3 spans 15 amino acids. Germline V gene lookup returns CDR1 SGHRS and CDR2 YFSETQ. This CDR3 is CASSLNGQSTDTQYF. The CDR3 region has the DNA TGCGCCAGCAGCTTAAATGGGCAAAGCACAGATACGCAGTATTTT. Using reference TRBV5-1 and TRBJ2-3 for the parts outside the CDR3, the full variable domain is KAGVTQTPRYLIKTRGQQVTLSCSPISGHRSVSWYQQTPGQGLQFLFEYFSETQRNKGNFPGRFSGRQFSNSRSEMNVSTLELGDSALYLCASSLNGQSTDTQYFGPGTRLTVL.

This clonotype was detected only a few times. V usage is TRBV24-1 and J usage is TRBJ2-1; D is possibly TRBD1 (6 bases). CDR1 is KGHDR and CDR2 is SFDVKD in the germline V gene. The V end was cut by 4 bases, the J end by 7 bases, with 13 bases between. This CDR3 has 14 amino acids. CDR3 nucleotides: TGTGCCACCAGTGACTCCCTGAGGGGGAATGAGCAGTTCTTC. Translated, it gives CATSDSLRGNEQFF.

DNA of the CDR3: TGTGCCAGCAGCTTAGCCCTCACAGGGAATTACATTCAGTACTTC. This gives the protein CASSLALTGNYIQYF. The V and J genes are TRBV7-2 and TRBJ2-4, with a tentative D call TRBD1 (6 bases). Germline assignment: CDR1 SGHTA and CDR2 FQGNSA. V was trimmed by 0 bases and J by 8 bases, leaving 14 bases between them. The CDR3 is made up of 15 amino acids.

The V gene is TRBV28, the J gene TRBJ1-6, with 9 bases matching TRBD1. Germline values: CDR1 MDHEN, CDR2 SYDVKM. V lost 6 bases and J lost 7; bases outside the gene matches: 7. CDR3 size: 15 residues. This CDR3 is CASRAGDRGNSPLHF. The DNA for the CDR3 is TGTGCCAGCAGAGCAGGCGACAGGGGGAATTCACCCCTCCACTTT.

The CDR3 DNA sequence: TGTGCCAGCAGACGCTACAGGATTTACACCTTC. Protein product: CASRRYRIYTF. This chain links TRBV6-5 with TRBJ1-2; weak D call: TRBD1 (5 bases). Between the trimmed V and J ends, which lost 6 bases and 11 bases, there was a span of 13 bases. Germline CDR1 reads MNHEY; CDR2 reads SVGAGI. CDR3 size: 11 residues.